This TCR beta chain was identified during a study of metastatic and nonmetastatic thyroid tumors (dated by TCRdb to about 2020). Some background on the complete study: For patients with malignant and with benign thyroid disease, the researchers compared repertoires between peripheral blood samples and tumor or nodule tissue samples. What the research found in general, with its limitations: In both blood and tumor samples, malignant tumors were reported to have significantly higher TCR beta diversity than benign nodules.

The method behind the library was PCR. Instrument on record: Illumina HiSeq 4000. High-throughput sequencing was used to profile the CDR3 region of the TCR beta-chain in every patient. Processing in the source paper ran as follows. The researchers built a classifier to tell apart papillary thyroid cancer patients with distant metastasis, based on CDR3 differences among clinicopathological groups. The Shannon index was used to assess repertoire diversity, and the Morisita-Horn index was used to assess tumor-blood repertoire similarity. TCRdb's own reprocessing of the public reads used fastp at Q25 and MiXCR and kept productive beta chains. These V and J calls rely on TCRdb rather than the paper's analysis. This sample has 30,000 to 35,000 clones in its table, and 15% to 20% of those were observed once. Around 22% of the sample is taken by the ten largest. Before undergoing thyroid surgery, none of the patients had been given any kind of treatment. Using T-cell receptor beta sequencing, the study looked back at clinical samples from patients collected from about 2011 to 2018.

In the germline V gene, CDR1 corresponds to MNHNS and CDR2 to SASEGT. Including cysteine and phenylalanine, the CDR3 has 15 amino acids. Only CDR3 DNA is held: 45 bases, read in frame from base 1. This clone was counted at least ten times. No antigen is known for it. A much more abundant neighbour one base away suggests this may be a read error. Other nucleotide sequences from this sample produce the same CDR3. The rearranged segments are TRBV6-1 and TRBJ1-4; 6 matching bases give a weak D call of TRBD1. The sequence came from a female donor with papillary thyroid cancer or a benign thyroid nodule (not recorded which). Some clones in this sample may be carry-over from other donors' samples. The sequenced sample consisted of blood. This receptor has the CDR3 CASSEGAGEGEKLFF. DNA sequence: TGTGCCAGCAGTGAAGGGGCAGGGGAAGGGGAAAAGCTGTTTTTT.